What follows describes a single T cell receptor beta chain. J was trimmed by 0 bases and V by 3 bases; bases with no gene match: 14. Germline CDR1 is LNHDA and CDR2 is SQIVND (reference sequence). CDR3 length: 19 amino acids. Data came from immunoSEQ multiplex PCR; TCRdb stores just in-frame clones and leaves some out. This table has about 290,000 clones, 89% appearing once. This entry is derived from a study of blood T cell repertoires in COVID-19. One Seattle source followed patients from active infection through their disease course. This TCR was recovered from a woman under 40 with COVID-19, enrolled during active disease. The specimen was peripheral blood. The chain joins TRBV19 to TRBJ1-3, with 7 bases identical to TRBD1. The CDR3 nucleotides are TGTGCCAGTAGTATGGGGGCGTCGGGGGACAGCTCCTCTGGAAACACCATATATTTT. It encodes CASSMGASGDSSSGNTIYF.